The rows below give T cell receptor beta chains drawn from one sample of a study of cytomegalovirus exposure and HLA in healthy donors. Sequencing used immunoSEQ multiplex PCR; TCRdb keeps in-frame clones, though not all of them. The record lists 100,000 to 150,000 clones, of which the ten most abundant hold more than 0.9%. Sequencing input: PBMCs. The receptors derive from a man younger than 35 in good health and CMV-seronegative. Each CDR3 is given with its conserved first and last residue. The D gene is left open where the match is weak.

D	V	J	DNA	CDR3
NA	TRBV7-9	TRBJ1-1	TGTGCCAGCACAGACAGAGTGGGGGGGAACACTGAAGCTTTCTTT	CASTDRVGGNTEAFF
TRBD1	TRBV6-5	TRBJ1-2	TGTGCCAGCAGCCTAAACAGGGGATCGGGTGGCTACACCTTC	CASSLNRGSGGYTF
NA	TRBV5-1	TRBJ1-2	TGCGCCAGCAGCTTGAGTTGGGGGGTCGGAGACTATGGCTACACCTTC	CASSLSWGVGDYGYTF
TRBD1	TRBV7-9	TRBJ1-5	TGTGCCAGCAGCTTAGGAGTCGTGTCGGACAGGGCTAGCAATCAGCCCCAGCATTTT	CASSLGVVSDRASNQPQHF
NA	TRBV28	TRBJ1-2	TGTGCCAGCGCCATCTCGGGCAGGGGCAATGGCTACACCTTC	CASAISGRGNGYTF
TRBD2	TRBV6-1	TRBJ2-1	TGTGCCAGCAGTGGGCTAGCGGGAAGCAATGAGCAGTTCTTC	CASSGLAGSNEQFF
NA	TRBV5-1	TRBJ2-3	TGCGCCAGCAGCTTGGGTACCCCCGGAGATACGCAGTATTTT	CASSLGTPGDTQYF
NA	TRBV5-4	TRBJ1-5	TGTGCCAGCAGCTCACAGGGAGCCCTCAATCAGCCCCAGCATTTT	CASSSQGALNQPQHF
NA	TRBV5-4	TRBJ2-1	TGTGCCAGCAGCTTGCCACTAGATGGAAGTGAGCAGTTCTTC	CASSLPLDGSEQFF
NA	TRBV5-1	TRBJ1-4	TGCGCCAGCAGCTCGGGTAGGGAAAAACTGTTTTTT	CASSSGREKLFF
NA	TRBV6-1	TRBJ2-6	TGTGCCAGCAGTGGGGGCATAACAGCTGGGGCCAACGTCCTGACTTTC	CASSGGITAGANVLTF
TRBD2	TRBV5-4	TRBJ2-1	TGTGCCAGCAGCTTCGGTAGCGGGACCTACAATGAGCAGTTCTTC	CASSFGSGTYNEQFF
NA	TRBV7-9	TRBJ2-1	TGTGCCAGCAGCTTACGGGGGAATGAGCAGTTCTTC	CASSLRGNEQFF
TRBD1	TRBV19	TRBJ2-2	TGTGCCAGTAGTCAGACAGGGGCCACCGGGGAGCTGTTTTTT	CASSQTGATGELFF
TRBD1	TRBV10-1	TRBJ2-7	TGCGCCAGCAGTGAGTCGACAGGACAGGGGATACACGAGCAGTACTTC	CASSESTGQGIHEQYF
TRBD1	TRBV5-4	TRBJ1-2	TGTGCCAGCAGGTCCGGACAGGGGCTCTATGGCTACACCTTC	CASRSGQGLYGYTF
TRBD2	TRBV7-2	TRBJ2-7	TGTGCCAGCAGCTCGCGGACTAGCGGGAGTTTAGGCCAGTACTTC	CASSSRTSGSLGQYF
TRBD1	TRBV7-2	TRBJ2-7	TGTGCCAGCAGCTCCGCAGGGGGACAGAGGACCTACGAGCAGTACTTC	CASSSAGGQRTYEQYF
NA	TRBV5-1	TRBJ1-5	TGCGCCAGCAGCTTGGACACAGGGACGGCTCAGCCCCAGCATTTT	CASSLDTGTAQPQHF
TRBD1	TRBV15	TRBJ1-1	TGTGCCACCAGCATTGACAGGGGGGCGAACACTGAAGCTTTCTTT	CATSIDRGANTEAFF
TRBD1	TRBV7-2	TRBJ1-5	TGTGCCAGCAGCCGGGACAGGGGGAATCAGCCCCAGCATTTT	CASSRDRGNQPQHF
NA	TRBV7-6	TRBJ1-5	TGTGCCAGCAGCTTAACATCAGGGTTTAGTCAGCCCCAGCATTTT	CASSLTSGFSQPQHF
NA	TRBV11-1	TRBJ2-2	TGTGCCAGCAGCCTCCAGACCGGGGAGCTGTTTTTT	CASSLQTGELFF
NA	TRBV7-9	TRBJ1-2	TGTGCCAGCAACTATTGGGGGCAGGGTGACTATGGCTACACCTTC	CASNYWGQGDYGYTF
TRBD1	TRBV6-5	TRBJ1-1	TGTGCCAGCAGTTATAGGGGACAGGCATACACCAAAGCTTTCTTT	CASSYRGQAYTKAFF
NA	TRBV5-6	TRBJ2-5	TGTGCCAGCAGCTTGTTGTCACAGGGTGAGACCCAGTACTTC	CASSLLSQGETQYF
TRBD2	TRBV29-1	TRBJ2-1	TGCAGCGTTGTTTTGGCAGCGGGGCAGAAATTTCCCTACAATGAGCAGTTCTTC	CSVVLAAGQKFPYNEQFF
TRBD1	TRBV2	TRBJ2-5	TGTGCCAGCAGCCGAACGACAGGGGGAGAGACCCAGTACTTC	CASSRTTGGETQYF
NA	TRBV30	TRBJ1-1	TGTGCCTGGAGTGTACCGGGATACGGGAACACTGAAGCTTTCTTT	CAWSVPGYGNTEAFF
NA	TRBV5-1	TRBJ2-2	TGCGCCAGCAGCTCGGTGGCGAACACCGGGGAGCTGTTTTTT	CASSSVANTGELFF
NA	TRBV5-1	TRBJ2-2	TGCGCCAGCAGTCAGCAGACTGTGAACACCGGGGAGCTGTTTTTT	CASSQQTVNTGELFF
TRBD1	TRBV27	TRBJ1-6	TGTGCCAGCAGTCACACGACAGGGATAGGGTCACCCCTCCACTTT	CASSHTTGIGSPLHF
NA	TRBV28	TRBJ1-5	TGTGCCAGCACCTTCGGGCTAGGGGAATTGATGCCCCAGCATTTT	CASTFGLGELMPQHF
NA	TRBV10-3	TRBJ1-1	TGTGCCATCAGTGGTGGCATGAACACTGAAGCTTTCTTT	CAISGGMNTEAFF
TRBD2	TRBV19	TRBJ2-7	TGTGCCAGTAGTATAGCCGGCGGGAGCTCCTACGAGCAGTACTTC	CASSIAGGSSYEQYF
TRBD1	TRBV13	TRBJ2-1	TGTGCCAGCAGCTTGGGGGACAGGGATGACAATGAGCAGTTCTTC	CASSLGDRDDNEQFF
TRBD2	TRBV2	TRBJ2-1	TGTGCCAGCAGTGAAGGCGGGAGTTCCTACAATGAGCAGTTCTTC	CASSEGGSSYNEQFF
NA	TRBV11-2	TRBJ1-1	TGTGCCAGCAGCTTAGGCAAGAGCACGAACACTGAAGCTTTCTTT	CASSLGKSTNTEAFF
TRBD2	TRBV11-3	TRBJ2-5	TGTGCCAGCAGCCCCCTAGCGGGAGGGCCCGGTGAGACCCAGTACTTC	CASSPLAGGPGETQYF
TRBD1	TRBV5-6	TRBJ1-5	TGTGCCAGCAGCCCCACAGGGGGCAATCAGCCCCAGCATTTT	CASSPTGGNQPQHF
TRBD1	TRBV13	TRBJ1-2	TGTGCCAGCAGCCCATCCGGACAGGGGGTTGGCTACACCTTC	CASSPSGQGVGYTF
NA	TRBV6-1	TRBJ2-7	TGTGCCAGCAGTGAAGCGAACAAATACTACGAGCAGTACTTC	CASSEANKYYEQYF
NA	TRBV4-1	TRBJ2-5	TGCGCCAGCAGCCAAGTCGTTGGCGAGACCCAGTACTTC	CASSQVVGETQYF
TRBD1	TRBV28	TRBJ1-1	TGTGCCAGCACCGAAGAGAGGGGGCTCCGTGAAACTGAAGCTTTCTTT	CASTEERGLRETEAFF
NA	TRBV28	TRBJ1-1	TGTGCCAGCAGTGCGTTTCCGGGCACTGAAGCTTTCTTT	CASSAFPGTEAFF
NA	TRBV6-5	TRBJ2-1	TGTGCCAGCAGTCGGTCTGATGAGCAGTTCTTC	CASSRSDEQFF
NA	TRBV6-5	TRBJ2-7	TGTGCCAGCAGTGATGTGCGGGGCGAGCAGTACTTC	CASSDVRGEQYF
NA	TRBV28	TRBJ1-2	TGTGCCAGCAGTTCGCGGACACGATATGGCTACACCTTC	CASSSRTRYGYTF
NA	TRBV25-1	TRBJ2-1	TGTGCCAGCAGACCGGGACTGTACAATGAGCAGTTCTTC	CASRPGLYNEQFF
NA	TRBV6-4	TRBJ1-1	TGTGCCAGCAGTGACTCGAGATCTGAAGCTTTCTTT	CASSDSRSEAFF
TRBD1	TRBV5-1	TRBJ1-2	TGCGCCAGCAGCCCGATACAGGGGGCAGACTATGGCTACACCTTC	CASSPIQGADYGYTF
TRBD1	TRBV27	TRBJ1-5	TGTGCCAGCAGTTCCCGGGACAGGGGGGAGCCCCAGCATTTT	CASSSRDRGEPQHF
NA	TRBV30	TRBJ2-5	TGTGCCTGGAGTGCGGGAGTAAAGACCCAGTACTTC	CAWSAGVKTQYF
NA	TRBV29-1	TRBJ1-1	TGCAGCGTTGGGCGGTTAAACACTGAAGCTTTCTTT	CSVGRLNTEAFF
TRBD2	TRBV4-1	TRBJ2-5	TGCGCCAGCAGCCAAATAGCGGGGGGGAGGACCGAGACCCAGTACTTC	CASSQIAGGRTETQYF
NA	TRBV11-2	TRBJ1-2	TGTGCCAGCAGCCTTCGACTCGGAGAAGGTTATTTTGTTAGGGGCTACACCTTC	CASSLRLGEGYFVRGYTF
NA	TRBV6-5	TRBJ1-2	TGTGCCAGCAGGCGGGGGCAGGGTCATGGCTACACCTTC	CASRRGQGHGYTF